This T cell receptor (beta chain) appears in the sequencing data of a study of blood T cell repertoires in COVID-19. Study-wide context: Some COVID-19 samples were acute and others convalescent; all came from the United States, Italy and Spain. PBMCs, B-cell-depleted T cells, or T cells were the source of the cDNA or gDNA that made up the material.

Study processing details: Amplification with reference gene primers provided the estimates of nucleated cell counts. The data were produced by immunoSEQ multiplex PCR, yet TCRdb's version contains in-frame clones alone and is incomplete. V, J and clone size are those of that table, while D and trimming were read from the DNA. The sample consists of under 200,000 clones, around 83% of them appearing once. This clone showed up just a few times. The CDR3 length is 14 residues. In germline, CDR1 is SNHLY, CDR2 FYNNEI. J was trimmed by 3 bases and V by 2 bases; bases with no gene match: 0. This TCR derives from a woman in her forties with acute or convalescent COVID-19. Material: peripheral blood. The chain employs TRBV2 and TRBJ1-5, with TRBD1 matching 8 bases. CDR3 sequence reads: CASSEQGANQPQHF. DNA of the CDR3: TGTGCCAGCAGTGAACAGGGGGCCAATCAGCCCCAGCATTTT.